This T cell receptor beta chain was identified during a study of T-cell reconstitution after alpha-beta-depleted transplantation in children (dated by TCRdb to 2016 to 2017). Regarding the complete study: Using TCR repertoire profiling, the study quantitatively followed how T-cell immune reconstitution unfolded in children after TCRalphabeta/CD19-depleted allogeneic hematopoietic cell transplantation.

Libraries were constructed by PCR. The sample was run on an Illumina HiSeq 2500. TCR library preparation used molecular barcoding, with unique molecular identifiers applied to normalize quantification of the TCRbeta repertoire. TCRdb cleaned the public reads at Q25 with fastp, built clones with MiXCR and kept in-frame beta chains. Every distinct CDR3 protein forms one entry, paired with its most common genes and DNA. Across this sample there are approximately 800,000 distinct CDR3 sequences, with 15% to 20% seen only once. The top ten clonotypes cover 5% of the sample. The treatment or condition label of this sample denotes: allogeneic hematopoietic cell transplantation with graft depleted of TCRalphabeta T cells and CD19 B cells. The transplant recipients were children given TCRalphabeta/CD19-depleted allogeneic hematopoietic cell grafts. Here is what the overall study found, with its caveats: In some patients, the high TCRbeta diversity seen at day 60 was put down to recipient T cells and intrathymic progenitors that had survived conditioning. The frequencies of hyperexpanded clones fell over the following months, and after one year, T-cell counts and TCRbeta diversity were mostly attributed to newly produced T cells. About two months after transplant, the apparently early recovery of alphabetaT-cell counts reportedly depended on just several hundred clones that had expanded rapidly and came from non-depleted graft cells.

With regard to this clonotype: What this receptor recognizes is not known. Base qualities are not recorded, but no much larger clone differs from it by a single base.

Trimming at the junction amounts to 0 bases on V and 4 bases on J, and the germline ends lie 9 bases apart. Counted from cysteine to phenylalanine, this CDR3 has 14 amino acids. Only the CDR3 portion is preserved as DNA: 42 bases, with reading frame beginning at the first base. This sequence was found in a male patient between 5 and 17 years old who had a stem cell transplant for acute lymphoblastic leukemia, so the T cells may come from the graft donor. The sequencing used PBMCs, mostly from graft donor cells, collected 360 days after TCRalphabeta/CD19-depleted stem cell transplant. Recombination linked TRBV12-3 or TRBV12-4 to TRBJ1-1; no D gene call is confident. CDR3 reads: CASSLASRSTEAFF. In nucleotides, the sequence is TGTGCCAGCAGTTTAGCTTCGAGGAGCACTGAAGCTTTCTTT.